The 15 T cell receptor beta chains given below trace back to one sample, sequenced in a study of blood T cell repertoires in COVID-19. Generated by immunoSEQ multiplex PCR, the TCRdb table keeps only in-frame clones and is missing some. The sample carries a few hundred thousand clones, about 87% recorded once. Sequenced input: peripheral blood. These receptors were obtained from a woman in her seventies with COVID-19, enrolled during active disease.

The chain couples TRBV5-1 to TRBJ2-5; no reliable D call. The ends were cut back, 2 bases at V and 1 base at J, with 6 bases in the middle. There are 13 residues in the CDR3. The germline CDR1 and CDR2 sequences are SGHRS and YFSETQ. The CDR3 DNA sequence: TGCGCCAGCAGCTTTGGCTTCCAAGAGACCCAGTACTTC. Translated: CASSFGFQETQYF.

The chain combines TRBV30 with TRBJ2-3; 9 bases match TRBD1. V lost 8 bases, J lost 4 bases, and 7 bases stayed unmatched. This CDR3 is 13 amino acids long. CDR1 and CDR2 from the germline V gene are GTSNPN and SVGIG (reference sequence). The CDR3 loop reads CAGSQGAADTQYF. The CDR3 region has the DNA TGTGCCGGCTCACAGGGGGCGGCAGATACGCAGTATTTT.

The chain has TRBV7-3 and TRBJ1-1; a possible D gene is TRBD1 (6 bases). The CDR3 is 14 residues long. Germline assignment: CDR1 SGHTA and CDR2 FQGTGA. Trimming left V 5 bases short and J 3 bases short, with 13 bases between. The DNA for the CDR3 is TGTGCCAGCAGCACGATGCCAGGGGACACTGAAGCTTTCTTT. This gives the protein CASSTMPGDTEAFF.

This clone was observed a single time. This chain uses TRBV7-2 with TRBJ2-6; 8 bases match TRBD1. From germline, CDR1 is SGHTA and CDR2 FQGNSA. J was trimmed by 1 base and V by 2 bases; bases with no gene match: 4. The CDR3 has 17 amino acids. The CDR3: CASSLLQGASGANVLTF. Written as DNA, the CDR3 is TGTGCCAGCAGCTTATTGCAGGGGGCGTCTGGGGCCAACGTCCTGACTTTC.

For the CDR3, the DNA is TGTGCCAGCAGTTACAACAGATTAAACACCGGGGAGCTGTTTTTT. It is translated as CASSYNRLNTGELFF. This chain links TRBV6-2 or TRBV6-3 with TRBJ2-2; D gene uncertain. V gave up 2 bases and J gave up 2 bases, with 9 bases separating them. This CDR3 is 15 amino acids long. Germline CDR1 reads MNHEY; CDR2 reads SVGEGT.

This clone was counted a few times. The chain is built from TRBV3-1 (or the pseudogene TRBV3-2) and TRBJ1-2, with D possibly matching TRBD1 (5 bases). The CDR3 totals 15 residues. The germline gives CDR1 LGHDT, CDR2 YNNKEL (reference sequence). Trimming pared 5 bases from V and 0 bases from J, leaving 13 bases between. The CDR3, as DNA: TGTGCCAGCAGCGACCCCGGGGGTTCTAACTATGGCTACACCTTC. Its protein product is CASSDPGGSNYGYTF.

The CDR3 region is CASSLAGTDTQYF. Written as DNA, the CDR3 is TGCGCCAGCAGCTTGGCGGGCACAGATACGCAGTATTTT. The chain couples TRBV5-1 to TRBJ2-3, with D hard to call. Deletions cut 0 bases from V and 1 base from J, with 3 bases between. The CDR3 is 13 amino acids. Germline V gene lookup returns CDR1 SGHRS and CDR2 YFSETQ.

This clone appeared a single time. The genes are TRBV27 and TRBJ1-5, with a possible D match to TRBD1 (5 bases). V was clipped by 0 bases and J by 4 bases, with 10 bases between them. This CDR3 comprises 15 residues. Germline V gives CDR1 MNHEY, CDR2 SMNVEV (reference sequence). The CDR3 coding sequence is TGTGCCAGCAGTTTATCGAGACAGAGTAATCAGCCCCAGCATTTT. Translating it yields CASSLSRQSNQPQHF.

The DNA for the CDR3 is TGTGCCAGCAGCTTGGTTGGGACAGTGAACACTGAAGCTTTCTTT. Its translation: CASSLVGTVNTEAFF. The chain employs TRBV5-8 and TRBJ1-1; the match to TRBD1 covers 7 bases. V lost 0 bases to trimming and J lost 0 bases; unmatched junction nucleotides: 2. The CDR3 covers 15 residues. The germline gives CDR1 SGHTS, CDR2 YDEGEE. Using reference TRBV5-8 and TRBJ1-1 for the parts outside the CDR3, the full variable domain is EAGVTQSPTHLIKTRGQQATLRCSPISGHTSVYWYQQALGLGLQFLLWYDEGEERNRGNFPPRFSGRQFPNYSSELNVNALELEDSALYLCASSLVGTVNTEAFFGQGTRLTVV.

The V and J genes are TRBV30 and TRBJ1-2; D ambiguous. The germline V gene has CDR1 GTSNPN and CDR2 SVGIG (reference sequence). The V gene lost 0 bases and the J gene lost 7 bases, with 15 bases spanning the gap. The CDR3 is 14 residues long. The DNA of the CDR3 is TGTGCCTGGAGTGTCACACTCAGACTTTCTGGCTACACCTTC. As protein: CAWSVTLRLSGYTF.

The chain links TRBV27 to TRBJ1-2; D not resolved. V was pared by 3 bases and J by 3 bases, with 20 bases between. The CDR3 consists of 17 residues. Germline-derived CDR1 and CDR2 are MNHEY and SMNVEV (reference sequence). CDR3 coding DNA: TGTGCCAGCAGTTTCCGAGGTGACCCCTATCAAGACTATGGCTACACCTTC. Amino acid sequence: CASSFRGDPYQDYGYTF.

This chain links TRBV27 with TRBJ2-5; TRBD1 aligns across 9 bases. The CDR3 has 15 amino acids. After removal of 8 bases from V and 5 bases from J, the junction contained 12 bases not matched to a gene. Germline V gene data show CDR1 as MNHEY and CDR2 as SMNVEV (reference sequence). The CDR3: CASSWGQGLLETQYF. The CDR3 DNA reads as TGTGCCAGCTCGTGGGGACAGGGACTTTTGGAGACCCAGTACTTC.

This clone came up once. The chain combines TRBV6-5 with TRBJ1-1, with D perhaps matching TRBD1 (6 bases). This CDR3 comprises 13 residues. Between the trimmed V and J ends, which lost 6 bases and 7 bases, there was a span of 15 bases. Germline CDR1 MNHEY, CDR2 SVGAGI. The CDR3 region has the DNA TGTGCCAGCAGCGTCAGGGGCGGGGGTGAAGCTTTCTTT. Amino acid sequence: CASSVRGGGEAFF.

The chain joins TRBV29-1 to TRBJ2-7; 7 bases are shared with TRBD2. CDR1 SQVTM and CDR2 ANQGSEA come from the germline V gene. V shed 3 bases and J 0 bases; nucleotides not matched to a gene: 2. This CDR3 contains 13 residues. CDR3 in amino acids: CSVDGGSSYEQYF. The CDR3, as DNA: TGCAGCGTTGACGGCGGGAGCTCCTACGAGCAGTACTTC.

This sequence joins TRBV5-4 and TRBJ2-7; 11 nucleotides match TRBD2. J was trimmed by 0 bases and V by 1 base; bases with no gene match: 6. This CDR3 has 17 residues. Germline V gene sequence: CDR1 SGHNT, CDR2 YYREEE (reference sequence). The CDR3 sequence is CASSLSLAGGYSYEQYF. CDR3 bases: TGTGCCAGCAGCTTGAGTCTAGCGGGAGGTTACTCCTACGAGCAGTACTTC.